The entry that follows covers one TCR beta chain sequence. This sample stems from a study of blood T cell repertoires in COVID-19. Study-wide context: Spain, Italy and the United States supplied samples that represented acute and convalescent COVID-19.

Repertoires were generated with immunoSEQ multiplex PCR, while TCRdb's copy carries only in-frame clones and drops some. The sample shows 250,000 or so clones, around 90% of them seen only once. Source material: peripheral blood. The sequence came from an elderly man with acute or convalescent COVID-19.

For the CDR3, the DNA is TGTGCCATCAGTGAGTCTCAGGGATCCCAAGCTTTCTTT. Protein: CAISESQGSQAFF. The rearrangement links TRBV10-3 to TRBJ1-1; tentative D call: TRBD1 (5 bases). Deletions cut 0 bases from V and 9 bases from J, with 11 bases between. The CDR3 has 13 amino acids. The germline gives CDR1 ENHRY, CDR2 SYGVKD.